This TCR delta chain was recorded in a study of γδ T cells in repeated Plasmodium falciparum infection. Findings of the study overall: Malian donors came from one small rural village, predominantly one ethnic group.

Bulk repertoires came from Vgamma9/Vdelta2+ or Vdelta2-negative gammadelta T cells flow-sorted from PBMC. TCRdb re-processed the multiplex PCR reads using CATT. The sample has some 100,000 delta-chain clones; over 1.1% are singletons. This clone was detected only a few times. As yet, its antigen is unknown. This DNA's translation and the protein TCRdb lists, from a much larger clone, do not match at residue 13, likely due to a read error; the protein shown is translated from the DNA. The CDR3 loop spans 17 amino acids. V shed 0 bases, J shed 6 bases, and the junction held 11 bases outside the gene matches. Germline values: CDR1 TSWWSYY, CDR2 QGS.

Source material: gamma-delta T cells from blood. The origin of this receptor is a pool of human donors (malaria-infected and uninfected, not separated). V gene TRDV1 combines with J gene TRDJ1; 9 nucleotides agree with TRDD3. The CDR3 is CALGELLWGIRANKLIF. The CDR3 DNA follows: TGTGCTCTTGGGGAACTCCTGTGGGGGATAAGGGCCAATAAACTCATCTTT.